Sequencing of this T cell receptor (beta chain) was carried out in a study of T cell repertoires in cytomegalovirus infection. Study findings and constraints: The ex vivo response was dominated by HLA-C-restricted CMV-specific TCR beta clonotypes.

This CDR3 has 15 amino acids. CDR1 is LNHNV, CDR2 YYDKDF, per germline (reference sequence). The ends were cut back, 0 bases at V and 7 bases at J, with 13 bases in the middle. Turning to this clonotype: No antigen is known for it.

TCRdb reprocessed the reads with MiXCR, giving one entry per CDR3 protein. The table lists fewer than 850,000 distinct CDR3 sequences, 25% to 35% of them singletons, with approximately 14% in the top ten. The sequence came from a human donor in good health (CMV status not recorded). Some clones in this sample may be carry-over from other donors' samples. The rearrangement uses TRBV15 and TRBJ1-5; D gene unclear. The specimen was cultured CD8+ T cells from PBMCs, collected from culture after CMV antigen stimulation. The CDR3 loop reads CATSRDLGVWQPQHF. The DNA for the CDR3 is TGTGCCACCAGCAGAGATCTTGGGGTTTGGCAGCCCCAGCATTTT.